The 15 T cell receptor beta chains given below trace back to one sample, sequenced in a study of blood T cell repertoires in COVID-19. The data were produced by immunoSEQ multiplex PCR, yet TCRdb's version contains in-frame clones alone and is incomplete. The data hold about 200,000 clones, with approximately 85% observed a single time. What was sequenced was peripheral blood. The source is a man aged 60 to 75 with acute or convalescent COVID-19.

The J gene is TRBJ1-5, the V gene TRBV6-5; D unclear. With 7 bases removed from V and 1 base from J, the gap between germline ends came to 11 bases. The V gene's germline CDR1 is MNHEY and CDR2 SVGAGI. The CDR3 spans 14 residues. The CDR3 sequence is CASNPSGSNQPQHF. The DNA of the CDR3 is TGTGCCAGCAACCCCTCGGGAAGCAATCAGCCCCAGCATTTT.

The chain couples TRBV6-6 to TRBJ2-5; D remains unclear. Looked up from germline, CDR1 is MNHNY and CDR2 is SVGAGI (reference sequence). The V end was cut by 0 bases, the J end by 5 bases, with 4 bases between. The CDR3 runs to 12 residues. This chain's CDR3 is CASSYSSETQYF. The CDR3 DNA sequence: TGTGCCAGCAGTTACTCGAGTGAGACCCAGTACTTC.

The chain joins TRBV11-2 to TRBJ1-4, with 9 positions matching TRBD1. The length of the CDR3 is 18 residues. Unmatched junction bases numbered 17, after V lost 4 bases and J lost 8 bases. Germline V gives CDR1 SGHAT, CDR2 FQNNGV. CDR3 loop: CASSSGQGSPRGREKLFF. CDR3 nucleotides: TGTGCCAGCAGCTCCGGACAGGGGAGCCCTCGGGGAAGAGAAAAACTGTTTTTT. The whole variable domain, filled in from reference TRBV11-2 and TRBJ1-4, reads EAGVAQSPRYKIIEKRQSVAFWCNPISGHATLYWYQQILGQGPKLLIQFQNNGVVDDSQLPKDRFSAERLKGVDSTLKIQPAKLEDSAVYLCASSSGQGSPRGREKLFFGSGTQLSVL.

For this clone: Within the sample, other DNA sequences also encode this same CDR3. V gene TRBV6-5 combines with J gene TRBJ1-2; 8 bases are shared with TRBD1. The V and J ends lost 6 bases and 4 bases, in that order; junction bases with no gene match: 4. From germline, CDR1 is MNHEY and CDR2 SVGAGI. The CDR3 runs 13 residues. CDR3 amino acids: CASRNRGGYGYTF. The CDR3, as DNA: TGTGCCAGCAGAAACAGGGGGGGCTATGGCTACACCTTC.

The chain combines TRBV9 with TRBJ2-5; 8 bases line up with TRBD1. This CDR3 spans 17 amino acids. The V gene end was trimmed by 1 base and the J gene end by 0 bases; junction bases not matched to a gene: 8. The germline gives CDR1 SGDLS, CDR2 YYNGEE. CDR3 sequence: CASSVSGTGLHQETQYF. The CDR3 DNA reads as TGTGCCAGCAGCGTATCGGGGACAGGCCTTCACCAAGAGACCCAGTACTTC.

The gene calls are TRBV7-8 and TRBJ2-7; a weak D match, TRBD2 (7 bases). V gave up 5 bases and J gave up 2 bases, with 13 bases separating them. This CDR3 contains 14 residues. The V gene's germline CDR1 is SGHVS and CDR2 FQNEAQ. CDR3 DNA: TGTGCCAGCAGCGTCTCGGGGGGCGCCTACGAGCAGTACTTC. It specifies CASSVSGGAYEQYF.

The chain uses TRBV5-1 and TRBJ2-7, with 7 bases identical to TRBD1. CDR1 is SGHRS, CDR2 YFSETQ, per germline. This CDR3 region has 14 residues. Trimming cost V 0 bases and J 3 bases; bases outside gene matches: 3. The CDR3 DNA sequence: TGCGCCAGCAGCTTGGGGGGACAGAACTACGAGCAGTACTTC. Translated, it gives CASSLGGQNYEQYF.

V and J are TRBV29-1 and TRBJ2-3; the match to TRBD2 covers 7 bases. Germline values: CDR1 SQVTM, CDR2 ANQGSEA. Trimming removed 2 bases from V and 8 bases from J; junction bases left unmatched: 10. The CDR3 has 14 amino acids. The CDR3 here is CSVERVTGEGTQYF. The CDR3 region has the DNA TGCAGCGTTGAACGGGTAACGGGGGAGGGTACGCAGTATTTT.

The chain uses TRBV11-3 and TRBJ2-7, with 10 bases matching TRBD1. From germline, CDR1 is SGHNT and CDR2 YENEEA. The CDR3 has 15 amino acids. Unmatched junction bases numbered 5, after V lost 1 base and J lost 5 bases. The CDR3 DNA sequence: TGTGCCAGCAGCTTAGGGGGGGACAGGGGCCACGAGCAGTACTTC. Amino acids: CASSLGGDRGHEQYF.

The gene calls are TRBV15 and TRBJ2-1, with 9 bases identical to TRBD2. V lost 1 base, J lost 6 bases, and 4 bases stayed unmatched. There are 15 residues in the CDR3. The germline CDR1 and CDR2 sequences are LNHNV and YYDKDF (reference sequence). DNA of the CDR3: TGTGCCACCAGCAGAGTAGTAGCGGGGGTCAATGAGCAGTTCTTC. It encodes CATSRVVAGVNEQFF.

This chain uses TRBV21-1 with TRBJ2-7; the D segment call TRBD2 is taken from the table without a DNA check. TRBV21-1 is a pseudogene locus. The CDR3 runs 17 residues. CDR3 bases: TGTGCCGGGATTGGACGGAATAAAGGACTATTCTCCTACGAGCAGTACTTC. Translated: CAGIGRNKGLFSYEQYF.

The rearrangement uses TRBV6-1 and TRBJ2-3; TRBD1 matches 8 bases. The CDR3 covers 16 residues. Germline lookup yields CDR1 MNHNS and CDR2 SASEGT. V lost 2 bases, J lost 2 bases, and 6 bases stayed unmatched. The CDR3 DNA sequence: TGTGCCAGCAGTGAACGAAGGACAGGGACCACAGATACGCAGTATTTT. Protein: CASSERRTGTTDTQYF.

The chain carries TRBV4-1 and TRBJ2-7, with TRBD2 matching 11 bases. The CDR3 has 16 amino acids. Germline V gene sequence: CDR1 MGHRA, CDR2 YSYEKL. Losses at the gene ends were 6 bases for V and 6 bases for J; bases not matched to a gene: 13. Here the CDR3 reads CASRTYPGTSGSEQYF. The CDR3 DNA sequence: TGCGCCAGCAGAACATATCCCGGGACTAGCGGTTCCGAGCAGTACTTC.

This chain links TRBV12-3 or TRBV12-4 with TRBJ2-7, with 7 bases lining up with TRBD1. V shed 10 bases and J 0 bases; nucleotides not matched to a gene: 6. The CDR3 has 13 amino acids. CDR3 nucleotide sequence: TGTGCCACCAGGGACAGTGCCTCCTACGAGCAGTACTTC. Amino acid sequence: CATRDSASYEQYF.

This chain connects TRBV19 to TRBJ2-5, with D tentatively TRBD2 (5 bases). Germline values: CDR1 LNHDA, CDR2 SQIVND (reference sequence). This CDR3 has 17 amino acids. The germline V and J ends were trimmed by 0 bases and 3 bases, with 17 bases remaining between them. CDR3: CASSIDGRLAQKETQYF. DNA of the CDR3: TGTGCCAGTAGTATAGATGGTCGGCTAGCCCAAAAAGAGACCCAGTACTTC.